The next 28 T cell receptor beta chains were all read from a single sample in a study of human T cells and chemical hapten exposure. Noted time point: pre-sensitization, week 0. The treatment here: therapeutic diphenylcyclopropenone sensitization with weekly scalp DPC. TCRdb reanalysed the RACE reads using MiXCR and keeps one entry per CDR3 protein. Here the sample spans about 51,000 distinct CDR3 sequences, 9.4% being singletons. This specimen was whole blood, taken in connection with sensitization to the hapten diphenylcyclopropenone (DPC). These receptors were taken from a woman aged 40 to 49 with alopecia areata. Some clones in this sample may be carry-over from other donors' samples.

In this sample, this clonotype turned up many times. In nucleotides, the CDR3 is TGTGCCAGCAGTAGGAGAAATGAGCAGTTCTTC. Amino acids: CASSRRNEQFF. This sequence joins TRBV6-5 and TRBJ2-1; no definite D call. There are 11 residues in the CDR3. Trimming shortened V by 5 bases and J by 7 bases, and 6 bases separated the two germline ends. From germline, CDR1 is MNHEY and CDR2 SVGAGI.

This chain links TRBV23-1 with TRBJ1-5; tentative D call: TRBD1 (5 bases). TRBV23-1 is sorted into the ORF group, with uncertain function. The CDR3 is 15 residues long. V was pared by 8 bases and J by 0 bases, with 14 bases between. CDR3 bases: TGCGCCAGCCATCAATTCGGGGGTAGCAATCAGCCCCAGCATTTT. Amino acids: CASHQFGGSNQPQHF.

This clonotype was seen a few times. This chain connects TRBV29-1 to TRBJ2-5; D is ambiguous. CDR1 is SQVTM and CDR2 is ANQGSEA in the germline V gene. The CDR3 covers 11 residues. Trimming took 4 bases from V and 7 from J, leaving 10 bases between them. DNA of the CDR3: TGCAGCGTTGTTGCAGTCGGGACCCAGTACTTC. The encoded protein is CSVVAVGTQYF.

This clonotype was picked up a small number of times. This rearrangement joins TRBV20-1 to TRBJ1-1; D is unresolved. The V and J ends lost 0 bases and 0 bases respectively, with 8 bases between them. The germline gives CDR1 DFQATT, CDR2 SNEGSKA (reference sequence). The CDR3 has 14 residues. In nucleotides, the CDR3 is TGCAGTGCTAGAGATGGATCCTTGAACACTGAAGCTTTCTTT. Residues: CSARDGSLNTEAFF.

The rearrangement joins TRBV3-1 to TRBJ1-1; TRBD1 might be the D (6 bases). The germline V gene encodes CDR1 LGHDT and CDR2 YNNKEL (reference sequence). The CDR3 sequence is 16 residues long. Deletions cut 1 base from V and 0 bases from J, with 12 bases between. CDR3 sequence: CASSQVSRGLNTEAFF. The CDR3 DNA reads TGTGCCAGCAGCCAAGTTAGTCGGGGGCTGAACACTGAAGCTTTCTTT.

This clonotype was counted at least ten times. The CDR3 DNA sequence: TGTGCCAGCCGGGGTCCGGGCTGGGACACTGAAGCTTTCTTT. Translating gives CASRGPGWDTEAFF. The chain couples TRBV9 to TRBJ1-1; D gene ambiguous. Germline V gives CDR1 SGDLS, CDR2 YYNGEE. V gave up 7 bases and J gave up 3 bases, with 16 bases separating them. The CDR3 runs 14 residues. The whole variable domain, filled in from reference TRBV9 and TRBJ1-1, reads DSGVTQTPKHLITATGQRVTLRCSPRSGDLSVYWYQQSLDQGLQFLIQYYNGEERAKGNILERFSAQQFPDLHSELNLSSLELGDSALYFCASRGPGWDTEAFFGQGTRLTVV.

Notes on this clonotype: It may be a read error: a sequence one base away is much more abundant. The chain has TRBV24-1 and TRBJ2-2; a weak D match, TRBD1 (5 bases). The CDR3 consists of 16 residues. Germline CDR1 reads KGHDR; CDR2 reads SFDVKD. The CDR3 loop is CANSGAPSGNTGELFF. The CDR3 bases are TGTGCCAACAGTGGGGCCCCCTCGGGGAACACCGGGGAGCTGTTTTTT.

Ten or more counts support this clonotype. The chain carries TRBV9 and TRBJ2-3, with D perhaps TRBD2 (6 bases). Trimming shortened V by 4 bases and J by 6 bases, and 18 bases separated the two germline ends. CDR3 size: 15 residues. CDR1 is SGDLS, CDR2 YYNGEE, per germline. The CDR3 nucleotides read TGTGCCAGCAGCAGAACGGGGGTCCCCCTGGATACGCAGTATTTT. Protein sequence: CASSRTGVPLDTQYF.

This clonotype has more than one count but fewer than ten. The CDR3 sequence: CASTPPGGDYGYTF. CDR3 nucleotide sequence: TGTGCCAGCACCCCCCCAGGGGGGGACTATGGCTACACCTTC. The chain is built from TRBV9 and TRBJ1-2; 7 bases align to TRBD1. CDR3 length equals 14 residues. With 6 bases clipped from V and 3 bases from J, the junction kept 8 bases outside the gene matches. Germline assignment: CDR1 SGDLS and CDR2 YYNGEE.

The rearrangement joins TRBV28 to TRBJ2-3, with 7 bases identical to TRBD1. Per the germline V gene, CDR1 is MDHEN and CDR2 is SYDVKM. The length of the CDR3 is 17 residues. V was pared by 2 bases and J by 2 bases, with 10 bases of the junction left unmatched. The CDR3 sequence: CASSLQQGGHNTDTQYF. Written as DNA, the CDR3 is TGTGCCAGCAGTTTACAACAAGGGGGCCACAACACAGATACGCAGTATTTT.

The chain carries TRBV7-2 and TRBJ1-6; 7 bases line up with TRBD1. Germline V gene data show CDR1 as SGHTA and CDR2 as FQGNSA. Unmatched junction bases numbered 6, after V lost 3 bases and J lost 7 bases. The CDR3 is made up of 15 amino acids. CDR3 DNA sequence: TGTGCCAGCAGCTTCGCGGGACAGAAAAATTCACCCCTCCACTTT. Translation: CASSFAGQKNSPLHF. Complete variable domain (other parts from reference TRBV7-2 and TRBJ1-6): GAGVSQSPSNKVTEKGKDVELRCDPISGHTALYWYRQSLGQGLEFLIYFQGNSAPDKSGLPSDRFSAERTGGSVSTLTIQRTQQEDSAVYLCASSFAGQKNSPLHFGNGTRLTVT.

J is TRBJ2-5 and V is TRBV6-1, with D unresolved. The CDR3 totals 11 residues. V was cut by 6 bases and J by 0 bases, with 2 bases left in between. Germline CDR1 and CDR2: MNHNS and SASEGT. The CDR3 DNA is TGTGCCAGCAGGGACCAAGAGACCCAGTACTTC. Its translation: CASRDQETQYF.

This clonotype was found a few times. This chain connects TRBV10-1 to TRBJ1-5; 7 bases match TRBD1. Germline V gives CDR1 WNHNN, CDR2 SYGVQD (reference sequence). The V segment lost 9 bases and the J segment 0 bases; nucleotides outside the gene matches: 17. The CDR3 extends over 18 amino acids. The CDR3 DNA is TGCGCCAGTCGAGTGCCGGGACAGAAAACTAATAGCAATCAGCCCCAGCATTTT. Translated, it gives CASRVPGQKTNSNQPQHF.

This clonotype has at least ten counts. This sequence joins TRBV30 and TRBJ2-4; TRBD1 or TRBD2 may be the D gene (5 bases each). The germline V gene encodes CDR1 GTSNPN and CDR2 SVGIG (reference sequence). CDR3 size: 14 residues. V lost 3 bases and J 5 bases, leaving 14 bases between the germline ends. The CDR3 reads CAWRGSGAQNIQYF. CDR3 nucleotides: TGTGCCTGGAGGGGGTCCGGGGCCCAAAACATTCAGTACTTC.

This clonotype has only a few counts. This chain links TRBV10-3 with TRBJ1-1; TRBD1 is a possible D gene (5 bases). This CDR3 is 17 amino acids long. CDR1 is ENHRY, CDR2 SYGVKD, per germline. With 2 bases removed from V and 7 bases from J, the gap between germline ends came to 23 bases. The CDR3 coding sequence is TGTGCCATCAGTGAGCCTCCTGGGGGGAAGAAAAACCATGAAGCTTTCTTT. Residues: CAISEPPGGKKNHEAFF.

This clonotype was observed many times. The chain joins TRBV3-1 to TRBJ2-3, with D perhaps TRBD1 (6 bases). The germline V and J ends were trimmed by 4 bases and 2 bases, with 10 bases remaining between them. Germline assignment: CDR1 LGHDT and CDR2 YNNKEL (reference sequence). This CDR3 comprises 14 residues. CDR3 residues: CASSRDTTTDTQYF. DNA for the CDR3: TGTGCCAGCAGCCGGGACACCACCACAGATACGCAGTATTTT.

DNA for the CDR3: TGCAGTGCTAGAAAGAAATCAACTAATGAAAAACTGTTTTTT. Amino acid sequence: CSARKKSTNEKLFF. The rearrangement links TRBV20-1 to TRBJ1-4; D unclear. The CDR3 consists of 14 residues. The ends were cut back, 2 bases at V and 0 bases at J, with 7 bases in the middle. Germline values: CDR1 DFQATT, CDR2 SNEGSKA (reference sequence).

This clonotype was detected a few times. The chain recombines TRBV12-3 or TRBV12-4 with TRBJ1-2, with TRBD1 as a possible D gene (5 bases). CDR3 size: 13 residues. The V gene lost 2 bases and the J gene lost 4 bases, with 8 bases spanning the gap. The CDR3 loop reads CASSLFQGYGYTF. In DNA form, the CDR3 reads TGTGCCAGCAGTTTATTCCAGGGCTATGGCTACACCTTC.

This clonotype was observed a handful of times. The rearrangement links TRBV11-3 to TRBJ2-5; D unresolved. The CDR3 contains 15 residues. Germline CDR1 reads SGHNT; CDR2 reads YENEEA. V gave up 3 bases and J gave up 0 bases, with 11 bases separating them. The CDR3 sequence is CASSLGITYQETQYF. In nucleotides, the CDR3 is TGTGCCAGCAGCTTGGGAATTACGTACCAAGAGACCCAGTACTTC. Using reference TRBV11-3 and TRBJ2-5 for the parts outside the CDR3, the full variable domain is EAGVVQSPRYKIIEKKQPVAFWCNPISGHNTLYWYLQNLGQGPELLIRYENEEAVDDSQLPKDRFSAERLKGVDSTLKIQPAELGDSAVYLCASSLGITYQETQYFGPGTRLLVL.

This clonotype was recorded a few times. The gene calls are TRBV7-2 and TRBJ1-6, with 7 bases matching TRBD1. The CDR3 length is 15 residues. V dropped 5 bases and J dropped 7; count of bases not matched to a gene: 8. The germline V gene encodes CDR1 SGHTA and CDR2 FQGNSA. The chain's CDR3 is CASSAQGTANSPLHF. CDR3 in DNA: TGTGCCAGCAGCGCCCAGGGGACAGCCAATTCACCCCTCCACTTT.

Ten or more counts support this clonotype. V gene TRBV4-1 combines with J gene TRBJ1-1; D unclear. This CDR3 region has 14 residues. The V end was cut by 4 bases, the J end by 4 bases, with 13 bases between. CDR1 is MGHRA and CDR2 is YSYEKL in the germline V gene. The CDR3 nucleotides read TGCGCCAGCAGCCCCCTGGCGGGTCCCACTGAAGCTTTCTTT. The encoded protein is CASSPLAGPTEAFF.

Ten or more counts support this clonotype. V is TRBV20-1 and J is TRBJ1-1; 9 bases align to TRBD1. Trimming took 3 bases from V and 5 from J; bases not matched to a gene: 7. The CDR3 is made up of 14 amino acids. The germline V gene encodes CDR1 DFQATT and CDR2 SNEGSKA (reference sequence). The CDR3 reads CSASGDRVETEAFF. The CDR3 DNA reads TGCAGTGCTAGCGGGGACAGGGTAGAAACTGAAGCTTTCTTT.

The sample holds a few counts of this clonotype. This sequence joins TRBV11-1 and TRBJ1-1, with D tentatively TRBD1 (6 bases). Per the germline V gene, CDR1 is SGHAT and CDR2 is FQDESV (reference sequence). CDR3 length: 15 amino acids. Trimming shortened V by 1 base and J by 0 bases, and 9 bases separated the two germline ends. As DNA, the CDR3 is TGTGCCAGCAGCTTAGAAGGGGGGATGAACACTGAAGCTTTCTTT. Translation: CASSLEGGMNTEAFF.

The chain uses TRBV12-3 or TRBV12-4 and TRBJ2-2, with 7 bases lining up with TRBD2. CDR3 size: 15 residues. The V and J ends lost 4 bases and 5 bases, in that order; junction bases with no gene match: 7. CDR3 sequence: CASSSPAGRTGELFF. CDR3 sequence (DNA): TGTGCCAGCAGTTCCCCAGCGGGGCGGACCGGGGAGCTGTTTTTT.

This clonotype was counted ten times or more. The chain links TRBV9 to TRBJ2-7; 12 bases match TRBD2. V shed 4 bases and J 3 bases; nucleotides not matched to a gene: 5. Germline-derived CDR1 and CDR2 are SGDLS and YYNGEE. CDR3 length equals 15 residues. The CDR3 DNA reads as TGTGCCAGCAGCCCCCAACTAGCGGGGGGCTACGAGCAGTACTTC. Protein sequence: CASSPQLAGGYEQYF.

This clonotype was counted between two and nine times. In DNA, the CDR3 is TGTGCCAGCAGCCGGAAGCAGGACAGTTCTTACACCTTC. Its protein product is CASSRKQDSSYTF. The rearrangement uses TRBV14 and TRBJ1-2; TRBD1 is a possible D gene (6 bases). Germline V gene sequence: CDR1 SGHDN, CDR2 FVKESK. The CDR3 has 13 residues. The ends were cut back, 4 bases at V and 11 bases at J, with 17 bases in the middle.

About this clonotype: A much larger clone sits a single nucleotide away, making a read error possible. No conserved phenylalanine or tryptophan ends this CDR3, so it is likely a read error. The chain carries TRBV6-2 or TRBV6-3 and TRBJ1-5; TRBD1 matches 10 bases. The V and J ends lost 6 bases and 4 bases, in that order; junction bases with no gene match: 6. This CDR3 contains 15 residues. The germline V gene has CDR1 MNHEY and CDR2 SVGEGT. CDR3 in DNA: TGTGCCAGCAGCGAATGGACAGGGGGAAATCAGCCCCAGCATTAT. Amino acids: CASSEWTGGNQPQHY.

The V and J genes are TRBV29-1 and TRBJ2-7; 7 bases are shared with TRBD1. Germline V gene lookup returns CDR1 SQVTM and CDR2 ANQGSEA. CDR3 size: 15 residues. The V gene end was trimmed by 2 bases and the J gene end by 2 bases; junction bases not matched to a gene: 9. The CDR3 loop reads CSVEHEGAPTYEQYF. CDR3 coding DNA: TGCAGCGTTGAACATGAGGGGGCCCCCACCTACGAGCAGTACTTC.